Presented here are 10 T cell receptor beta chains from one specimen sequenced in a study of beta chain features in type 1 diabetes. The study reverse transcribed the entire isolated RNA, so it sequenced expressed TCRB transcripts. The assay was immunoSEQ multiplex PCR, and TCRdb's table has in-frame clones only and misses some. The top ten hold approximately 1.3% of the sample, which has about 220,000 clones, roughly a tenth seen once. The material sequenced was central memory CD4+ T cells from blood. The receptors shown here come from a young man in good health.

Of note for this clone: This may stem from a read error, because a much larger clone lies one nucleotide away. The chain links TRBV4-2 to TRBJ2-1; perhaps TRBD2 as D (5 bases). V was shortened by 4 bases and J by 4 bases, with 14 bases between the two germline ends. In germline, CDR1 is LGHNA, CDR2 YNFKEQ. CDR3 size: 15 residues. CDR3 bases: TGTGCCAGCAGCCGGGCACTAGACGGGTACAATGAGCAGTTCTTC. This codes for CASSRALDGYNEQFF.

This clone occurred a few times. The junction shows a germline mismatch at one end, possibly a read error. The chain's CDR3 is CASSVTGAGTSGTFEQFF. The CDR3 DNA reads as TGTGCCAGCAGCGTAACAGGGGCCGGGACTAGCGGGACTTTTGAGCAGTTCTTC. The V and J genes are TRBV7-3 and TRBJ2-1; 13 bases agree with TRBD2. Germline CDR1 is SGHTA and CDR2 is FQGTGA. The CDR3 totals 18 residues.

This clone was counted many times. The chain uses TRBV30 and TRBJ2-6, with D unresolved. Between the trimmed V and J ends, which lost 3 bases and 3 bases, there was a span of 6 bases. CDR1 and CDR2 from the germline V gene are GTSNPN and SVGIG (reference sequence). CDR3 size: 13 residues. The chain's CDR3 is CAWSDNGANVLTF. Written as DNA, the CDR3 is TGTGCCTGGAGCGATAATGGGGCCAACGTCCTGACTTTC.

The chain recombines TRBV30 with TRBJ2-5, with 8 bases matching TRBD1. CDR1 GTSNPN and CDR2 SVGIG come from the germline V gene (reference sequence). The CDR3 is made up of 14 amino acids. V gave up 5 bases and J gave up 5 bases; unmatched junction bases: 10. The CDR3 here is CAWGFRTGWETQYF. The CDR3 DNA reads TGTGCCTGGGGCTTCCGGACAGGGTGGGAGACCCAGTACTTC.

This clone was seen a handful of times. The rearrangement joins TRBV4-3 to TRBJ1-2; 9 nucleotides line up with TRBD1. From germline, CDR1 is LGHNA and CDR2 YSLEER. Unmatched junction bases numbered 6, after V lost 3 bases and J lost 4 bases. The CDR3 is 15 amino acids. CDR3 nucleotide sequence: TGCGCCAGCAGCCACACCGGGACAGGGACCTATGGCTACACCTTC. Translating gives CASSHTGTGTYGYTF.

In this sample, this clone turned up a few times. This chain joins TRBV5-6 and TRBJ2-5; D not certain. The J call is in doubt because the DNA end fits TRBJ2-7 better. In germline, CDR1 is SGHDT, CDR2 YYEEEE. The CDR3 totals 13 residues. The CDR3 nucleotides are TGTGCCAGCAGCTTACCAGGACCCTACGAGCAGTACTTC. Amino acids: CASSLPGPYEQYF.

The chain joins TRBV5-4 to TRBJ2-5; TRBD2 matches 10 bases. The germline CDR1 and CDR2 sequences are SGHNT and YYREEE (reference sequence). The CDR3 totals 15 residues. V lost 0 bases and J lost 5; bases outside the gene matches: 4. CDR3: CASSLGLAGDETQYF. The DNA for the CDR3 is TGTGCCAGCAGCTTGGGGCTAGCGGGAGACGAGACCCAGTACTTC.

The gene calls are TRBV30 and TRBJ2-7; D unclear. V was trimmed by 2 bases and J by 3 bases, leaving 8 bases between them. This CDR3 is 12 amino acids long. Germline V gives CDR1 GTSNPN, CDR2 SVGIG (reference sequence). CDR3 in DNA: TGTGCCTGGAGTTTTAGAGACTACGAGCAGTACTTC. Its translation is CAWSFRDYEQYF.

This clone was counted many times. J is TRBJ2-1 and V is TRBV15; 9 positions match TRBD2. Germline V gene data show CDR1 as LNHNV and CDR2 as YYDKDF (reference sequence). The J segment lost 1 base and the V segment lost 1 base, leaving 2 bases of the junction unmatched. The CDR3 has 16 amino acids. This chain's CDR3 is CATSRGAGGSYNEQFF. The CDR3 nucleotides are TGTGCCACCAGCAGAGGAGCGGGAGGTTCCTACAATGAGCAGTTCTTC.

The table lists this clone with a few counts. The genes are TRBV30 and TRBJ2-7; D unclear. V was cut by 2 bases and J by 1 base, with 12 bases left in between. Germline CDR1 reads GTSNPN; CDR2 reads SVGIG (reference sequence). The CDR3 totals 14 residues. The CDR3 region has the DNA TGTGCCTGGAGTCGACCGCCACGTTCCTACGAGCAGTACTTC. Its translation is CAWSRPPRSYEQYF.